This T cell receptor beta chain was sequenced during a study of vaccination and CD4 T cells after COVID-19. Comments on this clonotype: Its antigen is undetermined.

The CDR3 covers 15 residues. Trimming took 2 bases from V and 7 from J; bases not matched to a gene: 7. CDR1 is MNHEY, CDR2 SVGAGI, per germline. The Oncomine TCR Beta short-read assay sequenced DNA from cultured CD4+ T cells. The authors extracted genomic DNA from cultured CD4+ T cells. TCRdb itself ran the PCR reads through MiXCR, one entry per CDR3 protein. The table shows about 12,000 distinct CDR3 sequences, with 45% to 50% occurring only once. Treatment given: roughly 11-day PBMC culture with coronavirus spike peptide pools or control peptides (ViraFEST assay). Positive PCR dates covered March to December 2020, before US Alpha, Beta and Delta variants. Following culture for 10 days, CD4+ T cells were isolated by negative selection. Findings and limits, study-wide: In convalescent patients, 304 of 307 vaccine-specific clones were spike mono-reactive.

This chain connects TRBV6-5 to TRBJ2-7; 11 nucleotides line up with TRBD1. The sample was CD4+ T cells from blood, cultured in vitro. The TCR originated in a human donor who had recovered from COVID-19. The CDR3 bases are TGTGCCAGCAGTTACGCTGGGACAGGGGGGGGGGAGCAGTACTTC. It encodes CASSYAGTGGGEQYF.